Given below is one TCR beta chain in context. The CDR3 is 16 residues long. The V and J ends lost 0 bases and 5 bases respectively, with 16 bases between them. The germline gives CDR1 LNHDA, CDR2 SQIVND (reference sequence). Clones were read by immunoSEQ multiplex PCR, and TCRdb kept only the in-frame ones, dropping some. The sample consists of a few hundred thousand clones, roughly 90% of them appearing once. This sample is part of a study of blood T cell repertoires in COVID-19. Sequencing was carried out using peripheral blood. This chain uses TRBV19 with TRBJ2-5, with D possibly being TRBD2 (6 bases). This receptor was identified in a man aged 18 to 29 with active or convalescent COVID-19. Written as DNA, the CDR3 is TGTGCCAGTAGTATAGAAAAAGGGAGGAGCAGTGAGACCCAGTACTTC. Protein sequence: CASSIEKGRSSETQYF.